This entry lists 7 T cell receptor beta chains sequenced from one sample in a study of shared clonotypes between healthy human individuals. The protocol was immunoSEQ multiplex PCR, while the TCRdb copy is restricted to in-frame clones and leaves out a portion. Among approximately 2.4 million clones, almost 96% were seen once, and the ten largest hold more than 0.1%. The sequencing input was naive CD4+ T cells sorted from blood. Subset: CD45RA+ positively selected. The receptors were gathered from a man between 18 and 35 years old in good health.

The V and J genes are TRBV5-1 and TRBJ2-7; perhaps D is TRBD1 or TRBD2 (5 bases each). Trimming removed 3 bases at V and 5 bases at J, with 15 bases between. CDR3 length: 14 residues. CDR1 and CDR2 (germline): SGHRS, YFSETQ. Here the CDR3 DNA reads TGCGCCAGCAGCTGGGACGAACCAAGGAACGAGCAGTACTTC. This translates into CASSWDEPRNEQYF.

V and J are TRBV4-1 and TRBJ2-7; D is undetermined. The CDR3 extends over 12 amino acids. The V end was cut by 4 bases, the J end by 6 bases, with 10 bases between. Germline CDR1 is MGHRA and CDR2 is YSYEKL. CDR3 in amino acids: CASSPGLPEQYF. The CDR3 DNA reads as TGCGCCAGCAGCCCGGGTCTTCCCGAGCAGTACTTC.

The CDR3 loop is CASSPREGARETQYF. The CDR3 DNA sequence: TGCGCCAGCAGCCCCCGGGAGGGGGCAAGGGAGACCCAGTACTTC. The rearrangement joins TRBV4-1 to TRBJ2-5; TRBD2 might be the D (8 bases). From germline, CDR1 is MGHRA and CDR2 YSYEKL. The V gene lost 4 bases and the J gene lost 5 bases, with 17 bases spanning the gap. This CDR3 spans 15 amino acids.

The chain combines TRBV5-4 with TRBJ2-3; weak D call: TRBD2 (5 bases). The CDR3 has 15 residues. V lost 0 bases and J lost 5, with 13 bases in between. Looked up from germline, CDR1 is SGHNT and CDR2 is YYREEE (reference sequence). CDR3 region: CASSLDKYRGDTQYF. The CDR3 DNA is TGTGCCAGCAGCTTGGATAAGTACCGGGGAGATACGCAGTATTTT.

The V gene is TRBV28, the J gene TRBJ1-2; weak D call: TRBD1 (5 bases). CDR1 is MDHEN, CDR2 SYDVKM, per germline. The CDR3 has 13 residues. Trimming removed 1 base at V and 7 bases at J, with 10 bases between. CDR3 protein: CASSLLTVGGYTF. DNA of the CDR3: TGTGCCAGCAGTTTATTGACAGTTGGTGGCTACACCTTC.

This clone was seen only once. This sequence joins TRBV7-2 and TRBJ2-5, with D uncertain. V lost 5 bases and J lost 5, with 12 bases in between. Germline V gene lookup returns CDR1 SGHTA and CDR2 FQGNSA. The CDR3 extends over 13 amino acids. The CDR3 nucleotides read TGTGCCAGCAGCCCAACGTCACTTGAGACCCAGTACTTC. The encoded protein is CASSPTSLETQYF.

J is TRBJ1-3 and V is TRBV29-1; 7 bases agree with TRBD1. Trimming removed 7 bases from V and 2 bases from J; junction bases left unmatched: 5. The CDR3 has 13 amino acids. CDR1 SQVTM and CDR2 ANQGSEA come from the germline V gene. CDR3 DNA: TGCAGCGCTCGAGACAGGGCTGGAAACACCATATATTTT. It is translated as CSARDRAGNTIYF.